These 9 T cell receptor beta chains originate from one sample sequenced in a study of blood T cell repertoires in COVID-19. Clones were sequenced by immunoSEQ multiplex PCR, and TCRdb holds only the in-frame ones, with some missing. Of about 180,000 clones listed, approximately 85% are singletons. Sequenced material: peripheral blood. These receptors were taken from a human donor with active or convalescent COVID-19. The donor label of this sample is uncertain.

The rearrangement uses TRBV5-4 and TRBJ2-2; 9 bases are a match to TRBD1. CDR3 size: 15 residues. Germline V gene lookup returns CDR1 SGHNT and CDR2 YYREEE (reference sequence). The V gene end was trimmed by 4 bases and the J gene end by 7 bases; junction bases not matched to a gene: 8. The CDR3 bases are TGTGCCAGCAGCCCAGACCCGGACAGGGGCGGGGAGCTGTTTTTT. Translation: CASSPDPDRGGELFF.

The chain uses TRBV6-6 and TRBJ2-5, with D possibly TRBD2 on 6 matching bases. V shed 2 bases and J shed 1 base, with 8 bases lying between them. The CDR3 loop spans 14 amino acids. CDR1 and CDR2 (germline): MNHNY, SVGAGI (reference sequence). CDR3 in DNA: TGTGCCAGCAGTTACGGCGGGGTCCAAGAGACCCAGTACTTC. It codes for CASSYGGVQETQYF.

The chain carries TRBV7-2 and TRBJ1-1, with 7 positions matching TRBD1. CDR1 is SGHTA, CDR2 FQGNSA, per germline. The CDR3 is made up of 13 amino acids. Trimming removed 6 bases from V and 4 bases from J; junction bases left unmatched: 5. The CDR3 sequence: CASRTGRSTEAFF. CDR3 nucleotide sequence: TGTGCCAGCAGGACAGGGAGGAGCACTGAAGCTTTCTTT.

The chain couples TRBV7-6 to TRBJ2-5; 8 bases agree with TRBD2. There are 18 residues in the CDR3. Germline lookup yields CDR1 SGHVS and CDR2 FNYEAQ. V trimming: 2 bases; J trimming: 1 base; junction bases outside the gene matches: 12. The CDR3 DNA is TGTGCCAGCAGCTTATTAAAGAGACTAGCGACTTCCCAAGAGACCCAGTACTTC. Protein: CASSLLKRLATSQETQYF.

The chain carries TRBV3-1 (or the pseudogene TRBV3-2) and TRBJ1-3, with 7 bases aligning to TRBD1. Germline CDR1 reads LGHDT; CDR2 reads YNNKEL (reference sequence). The CDR3 has 14 amino acids. Losses at the gene ends were 3 bases for V and 4 bases for J; bases not matched to a gene: 3. The CDR3 protein is CASSHIQGGNTIYF. Written as DNA, the CDR3 is TGTGCCAGCAGCCACATACAGGGGGGAAACACCATATATTTT.

This clone showed up just once. The chain recombines TRBV5-1 with TRBJ2-1; 10 bases are shared with TRBD2. CDR1 is SGHRS, CDR2 YFSETQ, per germline. The CDR3 runs to 22 residues. The trim removed 0 bases at V and 4 bases at J, leaving 22 bases unmatched. The CDR3 sequence: CASSLADGAGKASGRRYNEQFF. Here the CDR3 DNA reads TGCGCCAGCAGCTTGGCCGATGGGGCAGGAAAAGCTAGCGGGAGAAGGTACAATGAGCAGTTCTTC.

V and J are TRBV28 and TRBJ1-2; TRBD1 might be the D (5 bases). V gave up 6 bases and J gave up 4 bases, with 12 bases separating them. The CDR3 length is 13 residues. Per the germline V gene, CDR1 is MDHEN and CDR2 is SYDVKM. In DNA form, the CDR3 reads TGTGCCAGCAGCCCAACAGGATTCTATGGCTACACCTTC. This translates into CASSPTGFYGYTF.

This chain joins TRBV5-5 and TRBJ1-1; tentative D call: TRBD1 (5 bases). The CDR3 loop spans 15 amino acids. CDR1 is SGHKS and CDR2 is YYEKEE in the germline V gene (reference sequence). V was cut by 2 bases and J by 5 bases, with 16 bases left in between. CDR3 amino acids: CASSLARAIGTEAFF. CDR3 nucleotides: TGTGCCAGCAGCTTAGCCAGGGCAATAGGGACTGAAGCTTTCTTT.

This clone was detected a few times. The chain carries TRBV19 and TRBJ1-3; TRBD1 aligns across 8 bases. This CDR3 region has 12 residues. CDR1 is LNHDA, CDR2 SQIVND, per germline (reference sequence). Trimming removed 5 bases from V and 12 bases from J; junction bases left unmatched: 6. The CDR3, as DNA: TGTGCCAGTAGTGCCTCGGACAGGGTCATATATTTT. It encodes CASSASDRVIYF.